These T cell receptor beta chains were read from a single sample in a study of radiotherapy plus CTLA-4 blockade in lung cancer. Only in-frame clones appear in the TCRdb table, and some are missing; sequencing was by immunoSEQ multiplex PCR. This sample yields more than 75,000 clones, of which around 84% are seen a single time; 25% belongs to the top ten. The sample consisted of peripheral blood, taken from a patient treated with radiotherapy plus ipilimumab. The receptors shown here come from a human donor with non-small cell lung cancer that progressed on radiotherapy plus ipilimumab. The CDR3 runs from the conserved cysteine through the conserved F or W. The order of the fields is D gene, V gene, J gene, CDR3 protein. D genes are given only for firm matches.

d_call: TRBD1
v_call: TRBV2
j_call: TRBJ2-5
cdr3_aa: CASSELQGVSETQYF

d_call: NA
v_call: TRBV5-4
j_call: TRBJ2-5
cdr3_aa: CASSYGQRETQYF

d_call: TRBD1
v_call: TRBV5-5
j_call: TRBJ2-1
cdr3_aa: CASSLAGGNEQFF

d_call: TRBD1
v_call: TRBV6-1
j_call: TRBJ2-1
cdr3_aa: CATTRQGGYNEQFF

d_call: TRBD1
v_call: TRBV4-1
j_call: TRBJ1-1
cdr3_aa: CASSQQGDTEAFF

d_call: TRBD2
v_call: TRBV5-8
j_call: TRBJ2-5
cdr3_aa: CASSFVAGRARETQYF

d_call: TRBD1
v_call: TRBV6-5
j_call: TRBJ2-1
cdr3_aa: CASSYRQGYSEQFF

d_call: NA
v_call: TRBV10-1
j_call: TRBJ1-1
cdr3_aa: CASSVRRGRTEAFF

d_call: NA
v_call: TRBV7-9
j_call: TRBJ2-5
cdr3_aa: CASSLGGRQETQYF

d_call: NA
v_call: TRBV11-2
j_call: TRBJ2-5
cdr3_aa: CASSRPGRRQETQYF

d_call: NA
v_call: TRBV29-1
j_call: TRBJ2-5
cdr3_aa: CSVARSGERKTQYF

d_call: NA
v_call: TRBV5-4
j_call: TRBJ1-3
cdr3_aa: CASSLQGIGNTIYF

d_call: NA
v_call: TRBV6-5
j_call: TRBJ1-5
cdr3_aa: CASSNGVNQPQHF

d_call: NA
v_call: TRBV6-1
j_call: TRBJ2-7
cdr3_aa: CASSETSDSYEQYF

d_call: TRBD2
v_call: TRBV7-9
j_call: TRBJ2-2
cdr3_aa: CASRPSAGGAGELFF

d_call: NA
v_call: TRBV10-2
j_call: TRBJ1-3
cdr3_aa: CASSERGSGNTIYF

d_call: NA
v_call: TRBV5-6
j_call: TRBJ2-1
cdr3_aa: CASSSQTRGLSSYNEQFF

d_call: NA
v_call: TRBV14
j_call: TRBJ1-2
cdr3_aa: CASSLNTPGYGYTF

d_call: TRBD1
v_call: TRBV29-1
j_call: TRBJ1-4
cdr3_aa: CSVETGGGSKLFF

d_call: TRBD1
v_call: TRBV6-6
j_call: TRBJ1-2
cdr3_aa: CASSPGQGPYGYTF

d_call: TRBD1
v_call: TRBV27
j_call: TRBJ2-2
cdr3_aa: CASREGTGNTGELFF

d_call: TRBD2
v_call: TRBV28
j_call: TRBJ2-1
cdr3_aa: CASSWGTSGEGQFF

d_call: NA
v_call: TRBV5-8
j_call: TRBJ2-3
cdr3_aa: CASSLSYTQYF

d_call: TRBD1
v_call: TRBV5-5
j_call: TRBJ2-3
cdr3_aa: CASSHTGTGRDTQYF

d_call: TRBD1
v_call: TRBV7-9
j_call: TRBJ1-5
cdr3_aa: CASSVGQGNQPQHF

d_call: NA
v_call: TRBV6-5
j_call: TRBJ1-4
cdr3_aa: CASSHRTPNEKLFF

d_call: NA
v_call: TRBV27
j_call: TRBJ2-1
cdr3_aa: CASSFQIDNEQFF

d_call: TRBD1
v_call: TRBV5-1
j_call: TRBJ1-1
cdr3_aa: CASRRGLDTEAFF